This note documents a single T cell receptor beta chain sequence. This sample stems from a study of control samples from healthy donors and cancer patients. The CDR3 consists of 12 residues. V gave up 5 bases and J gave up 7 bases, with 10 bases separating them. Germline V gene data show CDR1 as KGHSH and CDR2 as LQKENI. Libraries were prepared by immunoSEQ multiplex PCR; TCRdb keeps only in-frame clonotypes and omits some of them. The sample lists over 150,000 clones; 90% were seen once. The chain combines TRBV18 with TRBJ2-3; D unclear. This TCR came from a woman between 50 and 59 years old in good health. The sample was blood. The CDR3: CASSATLNTQYF. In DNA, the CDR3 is TGTGCCAGCTCAGCAACACTCAATACGCAGTATTTT.